These 14 T cell receptor beta chains were sequenced from one sample in a study of CD8+CD57+ T cells in acquired aplastic anemia. Researchers used genomic DNA as the template to profile TCR beta VDJ and CDR3. TCRdb redid the calling of the reads with MiXCR, one entry per CDR3 protein. The sample holds 400,000 to 500,000 distinct CDR3 sequences, 55% to 70% seen once. Sequencing was performed on sorted CD4+, CD8+, or CD8+CD57+ T cells (not recorded which) from PBMCs. The receptors here all came from a human donor in good health, serving as a control.

The V call is TRBV20-1, the J call TRBJ2-7; 7 nucleotides line up with TRBD2. The germline CDR1 and CDR2 sequences are DFQATT and SNEGSKA (reference sequence). The V and J ends lost 6 bases and 6 bases, in that order; junction bases with no gene match: 5. The CDR3 extends over 11 amino acids. The CDR3 DNA is TGCAGTGCCCGGCGGGGGACCGAGCAGTACTTC. This translates into CSARRGTEQYF.

The chain employs TRBV20-1 and TRBJ1-1; possibly TRBD1 for D (6 bases). Germline V gene lookup returns CDR1 DFQATT and CDR2 SNEGSKA (reference sequence). The CDR3 is 10 residues long. The CDR3 sequence: CIPKGGGAFF. CDR3 bases: TGCATTCCCAAGGGGGGTGGAGCTTTCTTT.

This rearrangement joins TRBV7-4 to TRBJ2-3; possible D gene TRBD2, 8 bases. CDR1 and CDR2 (germline): SGHVT, SQSDAQ. The CDR3 is 16 residues long. V lost 4 bases, J lost 10 bases, and 24 bases lay in between. In DNA form, the CDR3 reads TGTGCCAGCAGCTCGGGAGGGGGCCCCAGCACTGTCTCGCAGTATTTT. This encodes CASSSGGGPSTVSQYF.

This clonotype was counted a single time. V usage is TRBV20-1 and J usage is TRBJ1-2; unclear D gene. CDR1 is DFQATT and CDR2 is SNEGSKA in the germline V gene (reference sequence). The germline V and J ends were trimmed by 3 bases and 9 bases, with 17 bases remaining between them. The CDR3 covers 13 residues. The DNA of the CDR3 is TGCAGTGCTAGCCAAGCTGGCTCAGCCCGCTACACCTTC. It yields the protein CSASQAGSARYTF.

A remark on this clonotype: At one end the junction does not follow the germline gene, possibly because of a read error. The chain carries TRBV20-1 and TRBJ1-2, with a tentative D call TRBD1 (5 bases). CDR1 is DFQATT and CDR2 is SNEGSKA in the germline V gene (reference sequence). The CDR3 has 12 residues. This chain's CDR3 is CSASGGSYDYTF. The CDR3 DNA sequence: TGCAGTGCTAGCGGGGGTTCCTATGACTACACCTTC.

V and J are TRBV9 and TRBJ2-7, with D tentatively TRBD1 or TRBD2 (5 bases each). Trimming stripped 5 bases from V and 0 bases from J, with 12 bases between. This CDR3 has 14 amino acids. CDR1 and CDR2 (germline): SGDLS, YYNGEE. CDR3 loop: CASSLSGRSYEQYF. In DNA, the CDR3 is TGTGCCAGCAGTTTGTCGGGGCGCTCCTACGAGCAGTACTTC.

V is TRBV27 and J is TRBJ1-6; D is undetermined. CDR1 is MNHEY, CDR2 SMNVEV, per germline (reference sequence). The CDR3 runs to 14 residues. V was cut by 10 bases and J by 8 bases, with 18 bases left in between. The CDR3: CATRFTFPHSPLHF. CDR3 in DNA: TGTGCCACCAGGTTTACATTCCCGCATTCACCCCTCCACTTT.

This chain links TRBV5-1 with TRBJ2-7; D tentatively reads TRBD1 or TRBD2 (5 bases each). V lost 2 bases, J lost 2 bases, and 14 bases lay in between. The germline V gene encodes CDR1 SGHRS and CDR2 YFSETQ. The CDR3 sequence is 15 residues long. For the CDR3, the DNA is TGCGCCAGCAGCTTAGACCCCCGGGGCACCTACGAGCAGTACTTC. As protein: CASSLDPRGTYEQYF.

This rearrangement joins TRBV20-1 to TRBJ2-7; TRBD1 is a possible D gene (5 bases). The V and J ends lost 3 bases and 5 bases respectively, with 14 bases between them. CDR3 size: 13 residues. Germline lookup yields CDR1 DFQATT and CDR2 SNEGSKA (reference sequence). The CDR3 here is CSASDGQDNEQYF. CDR3 nucleotide sequence: TGCAGTGCTAGCGATGGGCAGGACAACGAGCAGTACTTC.

This clonotype came up many times. This rearrangement joins TRBV12-5 to TRBJ1-1; D unclear. The CDR3 runs 13 residues. Trimming shortened V by 0 bases and J by 4 bases, and 6 bases separated the two germline ends. CDR1 LGHNT and CDR2 FRNRAP come from the germline V gene. In DNA form, the CDR3 reads TGTGCTAGTGGTTTGGTAAGGGCCACTGAAGCTTTCTTT. Its translation: CASGLVRATEAFF.

As regards this clonotype: This may stem from a read error, because a much larger clone lies one nucleotide away. This chain connects TRBV10-1 to TRBJ2-1; D perhaps matches TRBD1 (6 bases). There are 13 residues in the CDR3. Germline V gene sequence: CDR1 WNHNN, CDR2 SYGVQD (reference sequence). The CDR3 bases are TGTGCCAGCAGTACAGAGGGGGAGTATGAGCAGTTCTTC. Translating it yields CASSTEGEYEQFF.

The rearrangement links TRBV29-1 to TRBJ2-1; D possibly corresponds to TRBD2 (6 bases). V was shortened by 4 bases and J by 5 bases, with 9 bases between the two germline ends. Germline-derived CDR1 and CDR2 are SQVTM and ANQGSEA. The CDR3 consists of 12 residues. CDR3 amino acids: CSVAGGDNEQFF. In DNA, the CDR3 is TGCAGCGTTGCGGGCGGGGACAATGAGCAGTTCTTC.

This clonotype was detected ten times or more. The J gene is TRBJ1-5, the V gene TRBV20-1, with TRBD1 as a possible D gene (6 bases). Trimming pared 0 bases from V and 7 bases from J, leaving 10 bases between. The CDR3 contains 13 residues. Germline V gives CDR1 DFQATT, CDR2 SNEGSKA (reference sequence). The CDR3 here is CSAREAGAQPQHF. The CDR3 nucleotides are TGCAGTGCTAGAGAGGCAGGGGCCCAGCCCCAGCATTTT.

The rearrangement joins TRBV7-2 to TRBJ2-7, with TRBD2 as a possible D gene (5 bases). Trimming removed 0 bases from V and 6 bases from J, with 12 bases in between. The CDR3 extends over 14 amino acids. The germline V gene has CDR1 SGHTA and CDR2 FQGNSA. CDR3 DNA: TGTGCCAGCAGCTTAGCGTCTAGCCGCCCCGAGCAGTACGTC. The encoded protein is CASSLASSRPEQYV.